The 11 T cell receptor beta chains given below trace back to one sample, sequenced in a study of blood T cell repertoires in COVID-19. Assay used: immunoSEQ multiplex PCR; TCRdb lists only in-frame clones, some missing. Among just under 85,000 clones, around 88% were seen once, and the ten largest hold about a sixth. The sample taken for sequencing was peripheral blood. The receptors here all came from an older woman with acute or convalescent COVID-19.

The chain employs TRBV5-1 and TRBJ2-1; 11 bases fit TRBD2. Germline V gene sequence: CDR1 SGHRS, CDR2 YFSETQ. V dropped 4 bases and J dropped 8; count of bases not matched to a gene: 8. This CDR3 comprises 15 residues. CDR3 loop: CASSRGTSGWDEQFF. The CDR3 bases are TGCGCCAGCAGCCGAGGGACTAGCGGATGGGATGAGCAGTTCTTC.

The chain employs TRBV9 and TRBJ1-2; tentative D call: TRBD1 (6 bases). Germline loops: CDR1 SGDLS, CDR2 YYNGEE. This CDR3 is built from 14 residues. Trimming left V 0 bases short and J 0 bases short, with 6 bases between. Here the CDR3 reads CASSVGDTNYGYTF. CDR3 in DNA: TGTGCCAGCAGCGTAGGGGACACTAACTATGGCTACACCTTC.

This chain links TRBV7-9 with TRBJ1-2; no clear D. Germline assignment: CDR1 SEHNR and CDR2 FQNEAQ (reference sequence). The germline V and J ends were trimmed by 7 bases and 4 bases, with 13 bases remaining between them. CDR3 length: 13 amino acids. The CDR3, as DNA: TGTGCCAGCACCGCCGGGGAGCCCTATGGCTACACCTTC. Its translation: CASTAGEPYGYTF.

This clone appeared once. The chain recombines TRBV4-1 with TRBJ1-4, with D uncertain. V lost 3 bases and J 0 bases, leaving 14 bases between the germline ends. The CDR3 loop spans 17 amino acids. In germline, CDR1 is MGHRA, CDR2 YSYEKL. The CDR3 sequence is CASSHPLAEATNEKLFF. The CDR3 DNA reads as TGCGCCAGCAGCCACCCCCTCGCCGAGGCAACTAATGAAAAACTGTTTTTT.

The CDR3 is CASSLPGQGAQNEKLFF. For the CDR3, the DNA is TGCGCCAGCAGCCTGCCGGGACAGGGGGCGCAGAATGAAAAACTGTTTTTT. This chain joins TRBV5-1 and TRBJ1-4, with 12 bases fitting TRBD1. Germline assignment: CDR1 SGHRS and CDR2 YFSETQ. Trimming cost V 4 bases and J 5 bases; bases outside gene matches: 9. This CDR3 has 17 residues.

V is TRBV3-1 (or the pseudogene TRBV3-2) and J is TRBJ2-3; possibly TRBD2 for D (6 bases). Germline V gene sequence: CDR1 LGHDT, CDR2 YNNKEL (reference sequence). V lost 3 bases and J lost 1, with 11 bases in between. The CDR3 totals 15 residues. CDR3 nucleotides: TGTGCCAGCAGCCATTGGGGGACTGGCACAGATACGCAGTATTTT. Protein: CASSHWGTGTDTQYF.

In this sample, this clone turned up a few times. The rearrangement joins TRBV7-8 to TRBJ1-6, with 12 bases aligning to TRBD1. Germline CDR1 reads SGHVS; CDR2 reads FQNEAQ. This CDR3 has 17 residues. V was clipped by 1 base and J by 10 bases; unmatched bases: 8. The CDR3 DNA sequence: TGTGCCAGCAGCTTAGTGGGACAGGGGGCTTCAGGATCACCCCTCCACTTT. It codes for CASSLVGQGASGSPLHF.

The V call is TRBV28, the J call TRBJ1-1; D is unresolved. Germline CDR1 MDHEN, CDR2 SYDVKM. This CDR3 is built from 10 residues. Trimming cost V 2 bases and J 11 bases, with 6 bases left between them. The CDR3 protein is CASSLLRAFF. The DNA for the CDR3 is TGTGCCAGCAGTTTACTCCGGGCTTTCTTT.

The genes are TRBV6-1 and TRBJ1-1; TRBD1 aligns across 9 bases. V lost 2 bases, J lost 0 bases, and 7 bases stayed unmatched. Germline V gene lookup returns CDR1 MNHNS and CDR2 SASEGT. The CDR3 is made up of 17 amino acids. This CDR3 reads CASSERDRGVMNTEAFF. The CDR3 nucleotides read TGTGCCAGCAGTGAACGCGACAGGGGGGTAATGAACACTGAAGCTTTCTTT.

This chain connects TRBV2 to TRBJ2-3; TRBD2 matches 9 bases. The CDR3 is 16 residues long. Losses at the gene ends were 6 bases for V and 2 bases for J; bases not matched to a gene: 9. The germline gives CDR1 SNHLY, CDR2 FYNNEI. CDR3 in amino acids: CASRRGLAGITDTQYF. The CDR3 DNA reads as TGTGCCAGCAGGAGGGGTCTAGCGGGGATCACAGATACGCAGTATTTT.

CDR3 region: CAWSRREPLLGDTQYF. CDR3 coding DNA: TGTGCCTGGAGTAGGCGGGAGCCCCTCCTTGGAGATACGCAGTATTTT. J is TRBJ2-3 and V is TRBV30; 7 bases align to TRBD2. Trimming at V came to 2 bases and at J to 5 bases, leaving 13 bases not matched to a gene. Germline assignment: CDR1 GTSNPN and CDR2 SVGIG (reference sequence). The CDR3 is 16 amino acids.